Each of the 29 T cell receptor beta chains below was sequenced from the same sample in a study of human T cells and chemical hapten exposure. TCRdb called the RACE reads again in MiXCR, with one record for every CDR3 protein. The sample records 100,000 to 150,000 distinct CDR3 sequences, around 13% being singletons. Time point described: patch test 1, 2 weeks after DPC sensitization. Documented treatment: therapeutic diphenylcyclopropenone sensitization with weekly scalp DPC. Sample: whole blood, taken in connection with sensitization to the hapten diphenylcyclopropenone (DPC). The receptors come from a man aged 18 to 29 with alopecia areata. Some clones in this sample may be carry-over from other donors' samples.

This clonotype came up a few times. This chain connects TRBV7-9 to TRBJ2-2; D unclear. The germline V and J ends were trimmed by 5 bases and 4 bases, with 8 bases remaining between them. Germline V gene lookup returns CDR1 SEHNR and CDR2 FQNEAQ (reference sequence). The CDR3 totals 13 residues. The CDR3 is CASSQDPTGELFF. DNA for the CDR3: TGTGCCAGCAGCCAAGACCCCACCGGGGAGCTGTTTTTT.

This clonotype was seen more than once but under ten times. The chain uses TRBV19 and TRBJ1-1; D is perhaps TRBD1 (6 bases). The CDR3 is 12 amino acids. The V end lost 9 bases, the J end lost 2 bases, and 10 bases lay between the germline ends. Germline V gives CDR1 LNHDA, CDR2 SQIVND (reference sequence). The CDR3 loop reads CASIQGNTEAFF. The CDR3 DNA reads TGTGCCAGCATACAGGGAAACACTGAAGCTTTCTTT.

This clonotype was recorded a few times. The chain carries TRBV7-2 and TRBJ2-3, with 7 bases lining up with TRBD2. The trim removed 4 bases at V and 5 bases at J, leaving 6 bases unmatched. The CDR3 loop spans 14 amino acids. Germline loops: CDR1 SGHTA, CDR2 FQGNSA. As DNA, the CDR3 is TGTGCCAGCAGCTCCGTCGGGAGGTTAGATACGCAGTATTTT. Residues: CASSSVGRLDTQYF.

There are a few counts of this clonotype. The J gene is TRBJ1-2, the V gene TRBV5-1, with 8 positions matching TRBD1. V dropped 4 bases and J dropped 8; count of bases not matched to a gene: 10. The CDR3 consists of 14 residues. The germline V gene encodes CDR1 SGHRS and CDR2 YFSETQ. CDR3 residues: CASSPQGALEGYTF. CDR3 sequence (DNA): TGCGCCAGCAGCCCGCAGGGGGCCTTGGAGGGCTACACCTTC.

This chain uses TRBV6-2 or TRBV6-3 with TRBJ1-5; D perhaps matches TRBD1 (5 bases). V was trimmed by 5 bases and J by 6 bases, leaving 14 bases between them. Germline assignment: CDR1 MNHEY and CDR2 SVGEGT. The CDR3 extends over 14 amino acids. The CDR3 DNA reads as TGTGCCAGCAGTCAGGAGGAGGGGTTTCAGCCCCAGCATTTT. It encodes CASSQEEGFQPQHF.

The V call is TRBV11-2, the J call TRBJ1-6; D is possibly TRBD1 (6 bases). V shed 3 bases and J shed 9 bases, with 12 bases lying between them. Germline V lookup: CDR1 SGHAT, CDR2 FQNNGV. The CDR3 is 14 residues long. CDR3 amino acids: CASSFTGSGSPLHF. The CDR3 DNA sequence: TGTGCCAGCAGCTTTACAGGGTCCGGTTCACCCCTCCACTTT.

This clonotype was seen a handful of times. This rearrangement joins TRBV5-1 to TRBJ1-2, with D perhaps matching TRBD1 (5 bases). The CDR3 is made up of 13 amino acids. Trimming took off 3 bases at V and 2 bases at J, with 8 bases between the two ends. Germline values: CDR1 SGHRS, CDR2 YFSETQ. The CDR3 protein is CASSSWDNYGYTF. DNA of the CDR3: TGCGCCAGCAGCTCTTGGGACAACTATGGCTACACCTTC.

The chain links TRBV3-1 to TRBJ2-4; 7 nucleotides match TRBD1. This CDR3 region has 17 residues. Germline loops: CDR1 LGHDT, CDR2 YNNKEL (reference sequence). After removal of 3 bases from V and 1 base from J, the junction contained 9 bases not matched to a gene. The CDR3 loop is CASSQRGRGGAKNIQYF. The CDR3 nucleotides read TGTGCCAGCAGCCAGAGGGGGCGCGGCGGGGCCAAAAACATTCAGTACTTC.

The chain recombines TRBV29-1 with TRBJ2-5; TRBD1 aligns across 8 bases. The ends lost 3 bases at V and 6 bases at J; junction bases unmatched: 9. The CDR3 sequence is 14 residues long. Germline loops: CDR1 SQVTM, CDR2 ANQGSEA. CDR3 sequence reads: CSVDGADREQTQYF. CDR3 coding DNA: TGCAGCGTTGATGGGGCGGACAGGGAACAGACCCAGTACTTC.

This clonotype was detected only once. The chain recombines TRBV20-1 with TRBJ1-1, with D uncertain. Trimming stripped 4 bases from V and 1 base from J, with 7 bases between. CDR3 length: 12 amino acids. Germline values: CDR1 DFQATT, CDR2 SNEGSKA (reference sequence). The CDR3 DNA is TGCAGTGCTAAAAACGGGAACACTGAAGCTTTCTTT. Amino acid sequence: CSAKNGNTEAFF.

J is TRBJ2-7 and V is TRBV18; 10 bases are a match to TRBD1. CDR3 length equals 18 residues. The germline V gene has CDR1 KGHSH and CDR2 LQKENI. V lost 5 bases, J lost 2 bases, and 15 bases stayed unmatched. CDR3 amino acids: CASSGLPGQGLKAYEQYF. CDR3 coding DNA: TGTGCCAGCTCAGGACTCCCGGGACAGGGGTTAAAGGCCTACGAGCAGTACTTC. Looking up the rest from reference TRBV18 and TRBJ2-7 gives the full variable domain: NAGVMQNPRHLVRRRGQEARLRCSPMKGHSHVYWYRQLPEEGLKFMVYLQKENIIDESGMPKERFSAEFPKEGPSILRIQQVVRGDSAAYFCASSGLPGQGLKAYEQYFGPGTRLTVT.

This clonotype was found a few times. J is TRBJ2-1 and V is TRBV6-2 or TRBV6-3; 14 nucleotides match TRBD2. The CDR3 has 18 amino acids. Trimming cost V 4 bases and J 4 bases; bases outside gene matches: 9. Germline V CDR1 and CDR2: MNHEY, SVGEGT. The CDR3 here is CASSFRLAGGPRYNEQFF. Written as DNA, the CDR3 is TGTGCCAGCAGTTTCCGACTAGCGGGGGGGCCAAGATACAATGAGCAGTTCTTC.

This clonotype was observed a handful of times. V is TRBV11-3 and J is TRBJ2-3; possible D gene TRBD2, 7 bases. Trimming removed 1 base at V and 2 bases at J, with 10 bases between. The germline CDR1 and CDR2 sequences are SGHNT and YENEEA. This CDR3 comprises 15 residues. CDR3 protein: CASSLAGGFTDTQYF. CDR3 bases: TGTGCCAGCAGCTTAGCGGGGGGCTTCACAGATACGCAGTATTTT.

J is TRBJ1-2 and V is TRBV7-2, with D perhaps TRBD1 (6 bases). CDR1 is SGHTA and CDR2 is FQGNSA in the germline V gene. V was cut by 9 bases and J by 4 bases, with 15 bases left in between. CDR3 length equals 13 residues. CDR3 sequence reads: CAREETGLYGYTF. The CDR3 DNA reads as TGTGCCAGAGAAGAGACAGGACTCTATGGCTACACCTTC.

This chain links TRBV11-2 with TRBJ2-5, with a weak D call TRBD1 (5 bases). This CDR3 spans 16 amino acids. Trimming pared 2 bases from V and 3 bases from J, leaving 16 bases between. The germline CDR1 and CDR2 sequences are SGHAT and FQNNGV. The CDR3 DNA sequence: TGTGCCAGCAGCTTACTCGGACACACCTTAAAAGAGACCCAGTACTTC. Its translation: CASSLLGHTLKETQYF.

V and J are TRBV7-2 and TRBJ1-6; D possibly corresponds to TRBD1 (6 bases). Germline CDR1 and CDR2: SGHTA and FQGNSA. Trimming took 0 bases from V and 10 from J, leaving 13 bases between them. The CDR3 totals 15 residues. The CDR3 DNA reads TGTGCCAGCAGCTTAGCGGGGACCACAGGGTCACCCCTCCACTTT. Translation gives CASSLAGTTGSPLHF.

The chain recombines TRBV27 with TRBJ1-1; D gene uncertain. In germline, CDR1 is MNHEY, CDR2 SMNVEV (reference sequence). The ends were cut back, 5 bases at V and 8 bases at J, with 12 bases in the middle. The CDR3 runs to 12 residues. This chain's CDR3 is CASSPPGIEAFF. Written as DNA, the CDR3 is TGTGCCAGCAGTCCCCCCGGTATCGAAGCTTTCTTT.

This chain uses TRBV29-1 with TRBJ2-7; no definite D call. Looked up from germline, CDR1 is SQVTM and CDR2 is ANQGSEA. V shed 4 bases and J shed 5 bases, with 12 bases lying between them. The CDR3 runs 12 residues. CDR3: CSVGRSLDEQYF. The CDR3 region has the DNA TGCAGCGTTGGCCGGTCTTTAGACGAGCAGTACTTC.

The V and J genes are TRBV4-3 and TRBJ2-6, with D perhaps matching TRBD1 (6 bases). Looked up from germline, CDR1 is LGHNA and CDR2 is YSLEER. With 1 base removed from V and 2 bases from J, the gap between germline ends came to 12 bases. There are 17 residues in the CDR3. CDR3 region: CASSQVGRGPGANVLTF. Written as DNA, the CDR3 is TGCGCCAGCAGCCAAGTGGGCAGGGGACCTGGGGCCAACGTCCTGACTTTC.

This clonotype occurred a few times. This chain connects TRBV5-6 to TRBJ2-6, with D unclear. Trimming shortened V by 7 bases and J by 7 bases, and 9 bases separated the two germline ends. This CDR3 is built from 12 residues. Germline V gene lookup returns CDR1 SGHDT and CDR2 YYEEEE. The CDR3 DNA sequence: TGTGCCAGCGGCCTGACAGCCAACGTCCTGACTTTC. Encoded protein: CASGLTANVLTF.

To note about this clonotype: Being one base from a much bigger clone, this may be a read error. The chain carries TRBV28 and TRBJ2-2; D possibly corresponds to TRBD2 (5 bases). The germline CDR1 and CDR2 sequences are MDHEN and SYDVKM. The CDR3 is 12 amino acids. The CDR3 nucleotides read TGTGCCAGCAGTCGAAGGGCCGGGGAGCTGTTATTT. Encoded protein: CASSRRAGELLF.

The table lists this clonotype with a few counts. The rearrangement joins TRBV11-2 to TRBJ2-3, with 8 bases that match TRBD2. V was pared by 4 bases and J by 1 base, with 7 bases of the junction left unmatched. Germline V gives CDR1 SGHAT, CDR2 FQNNGV. This CDR3 has 16 residues. The DNA for the CDR3 is TGTGCCAGCAGCTCCGTAGCGGGGCTCGGCACAGATACGCAGTATTTT. Amino acids: CASSSVAGLGTDTQYF.

This clonotype was observed a few times. The J gene is TRBJ2-7, the V gene TRBV20-1; D gene unclear. This CDR3 is 13 amino acids long. V lost 2 bases, J lost 1 base, and 9 bases lay in between. Germline loops: CDR1 DFQATT, CDR2 SNEGSKA (reference sequence). In DNA, the CDR3 is TGCAGTGCTAGAAGTCCAGCATCCTACGAGCAGTACTTC. Translating it yields CSARSPASYEQYF.

This clonotype was observed a few times. For the CDR3, the DNA is TGTGCCAGCAGCGGACAGGGAGTTCCCGGGGAGCTGTTTTTT. This codes for CASSGQGVPGELFF. The J gene is TRBJ2-2, the V gene TRBV7-3, with 8 bases identical to TRBD1. The CDR3 runs to 14 residues. Per the germline V gene, CDR1 is SGHTA and CDR2 is FQGTGA. Unmatched junction bases numbered 5, after V lost 5 bases and J lost 6 bases.

The J gene is TRBJ2-1, the V gene TRBV18, with D maybe TRBD2 (6 bases). Trimming left V 3 bases short and J 2 bases short, with 17 bases between. This CDR3 is 17 amino acids long. The germline V gene encodes CDR1 KGHSH and CDR2 LQKENI. CDR3: CASSPSSGGNAYNEQFF. The CDR3 DNA reads TGTGCCAGCTCACCCTCCTCTGGGGGGAATGCCTACAATGAGCAGTTCTTC.

This clonotype was counted a few times. The gene calls are TRBV20-1 and TRBJ1-6; D may be TRBD1 (5 bases). V lost 0 bases and J 10 bases, leaving 16 bases between the germline ends. The CDR3 has 15 amino acids. Germline CDR1 and CDR2: DFQATT and SNEGSKA (reference sequence). CDR3 amino acids: CSARDGRGVVSPLHF. The CDR3 DNA reads TGCAGTGCTAGAGATGGGAGAGGGGTGGTGTCACCCCTCCACTTT.

This clonotype showed up just a few times. V is TRBV7-2 and J is TRBJ2-1; D unclear. This CDR3 has 13 amino acids. V was cut by 5 bases and J by 4 bases, with 9 bases left in between. Germline V gene data show CDR1 as SGHTA and CDR2 as FQGNSA. CDR3 coding DNA: TGTGCCAGCAGCATAACACAATACAATGAGCAGTTCTTC. It encodes CASSITQYNEQFF.

The chain recombines TRBV4-2 with TRBJ2-1; 12 bases are shared with TRBD2. There are 16 residues in the CDR3. V dropped 2 bases and J dropped 8; count of bases not matched to a gene: 7. Germline V gene lookup returns CDR1 LGHNA and CDR2 YNFKEQ. The CDR3 bases are TGTGCCAGCAGCCAACCTAGCGGGGGGGCCCCTGATGAGCAGTTCTTC. It specifies CASSQPSGGAPDEQFF.

With respect to this clonotype: A read error may account for a junction end that differs from germline. The rearrangement links TRBV7-2 to TRBJ1-4, with TRBD1 matching over 7 bases. The CDR3 covers 13 residues. Germline loops: CDR1 SGHTA, CDR2 FQGNSA. This CDR3 is CASSYRGDEKLFF. CDR3 nucleotide sequence: TGTGCCAGCAGCTACAGGGGAGATGAGAAACTGTTTTTT.